The 21 T cell receptor beta chains below were found in one sample sequenced in a study of post-analysis software for immune sequencing data. Their target antigens are unknown. Study-level findings and limits: Five or six TRBV segments were more frequent in patients than controls; TRBV5-6, TRBV5-1 and TRBV20-1 belonged to this group.

Sequencing libraries made from TCR beta cDNA carried unique molecular identifiers. TCRdb ran MiXCR on the PCR reads and lists one entry per CDR3 protein. The sample yields 430,000 or so distinct CDR3 sequences, about 40% seen once. Material for sequencing was blood. These TCRs come from a girl aged 2-10 years with multiple sclerosis.

Only one count was recorded for this clonotype. V usage is TRBV4-2 and J usage is TRBJ2-3; D gene ambiguous. Germline V gene sequence: CDR1 LGHNA, CDR2 YNFKEQ. V gave up 0 bases and J gave up 5 bases, with 18 bases separating them. This CDR3 spans 17 amino acids. CDR3 coding DNA: TGTGCCAGCAGCCAAGATGACCGGCCCATACGGAGAGATACGCAGTATTTT. Its protein is CASSQDDRPIRRDTQYF.

The V call is TRBV2, the J call TRBJ2-3, with D perhaps matching TRBD1 or TRBD2 (5 bases each). The CDR3 has 15 residues. Germline CDR1 is SNHLY and CDR2 is FYNNEI. V lost 8 bases and J 2 bases, leaving 17 bases between the germline ends. This CDR3 reads CASQWDGILTDTQYF. CDR3 DNA: TGTGCCAGCCAGTGGGACGGCATCCTCACAGATACGCAGTATTTT.

The V call is TRBV29-1, the J call TRBJ2-1, with no clear D. There are 12 residues in the CDR3. Germline CDR1 is SQVTM and CDR2 is ANQGSEA. The germline V and J ends were trimmed by 7 bases and 13 bases, with 20 bases remaining between them. The CDR3 loop reads CSADQRQETQFF. The CDR3 DNA reads as TGCAGCGCTGATCAAAGGCAAGAGACCCAGTTCTTC.

This clonotype was detected a few times. The chain combines TRBV12-3 or TRBV12-4 with TRBJ1-2; D is unresolved. The CDR3 length is 14 residues. V was shortened by 2 bases and J by 5 bases, with 12 bases between the two germline ends. CDR3 in DNA: TGTGCCAGCAGTTTACGGGAAACCAATTATGGCTACACCTTC. Its translation is CASSLRETNYGYTF.

The rearrangement joins TRBV12-5 to TRBJ1-5, with D perhaps TRBD1 (6 bases). The CDR3 extends over 13 amino acids. Deletions cut 11 bases from V and 0 bases from J, with 11 bases between. Germline CDR1 is LGHNT and CDR2 is FRNRAP. The CDR3, as DNA: TGTGCTCACACAGGGAATAGCAATCAGCCCCAGCATTTT. It translates to CAHTGNSNQPQHF.

This clonotype was recorded only once. This chain joins TRBV4-2 and TRBJ1-6, with a possible D match to TRBD1 (5 bases). Trimming cost V 3 bases and J 0 bases, with 12 bases left between them. CDR1 is LGHNA and CDR2 is YNFKEQ in the germline V gene. There are 17 residues in the CDR3. The CDR3 sequence is CASSQGGPFSYNSPLHF. The CDR3 DNA sequence: TGTGCCAGCAGCCAGGGGGGACCTTTCTCCTATAATTCACCCCTCCACTTT.

CDR3 region: CASSKRGSLDTQYF. The CDR3 DNA follows: TGTGCCAGCAGTAAAAGGGGTAGTTTGGATACGCAGTATTTT. This rearrangement joins TRBV13 to TRBJ2-3; TRBD1 is a possible D gene (5 bases). The CDR3 has 14 amino acids. Germline CDR1 and CDR2: PRHDT and FYEKMQ (reference sequence). Trimming removed 6 bases from V and 6 bases from J, with 16 bases in between.

This chain links TRBV20-1 with TRBJ2-2; 7 bases map to TRBD1. J was trimmed by 3 bases and V by 5 bases; bases with no gene match: 3. CDR3 length: 13 residues. CDR1 is DFQATT, CDR2 SNEGSKA, per germline (reference sequence). The CDR3 nucleotides read TGCAGTGCTGCCGGGACAGACACCGGGGAGCTGTTTTTT. Its translation is CSAAGTDTGELFF.

J is TRBJ2-7 and V is TRBV10-2; D unclear. Between the trimmed V and J ends, which lost 1 base and 5 bases, there was a span of 6 bases. Germline lookup yields CDR1 WSHSY and CDR2 SAAADI. This CDR3 is built from 12 residues. The CDR3 coding sequence is TGCGCCAGCAGTGAGTGGGGAAACGAGCAGTACTTC. Protein product: CASSEWGNEQYF.

This clonotype was observed a handful of times. V usage is TRBV28 and J usage is TRBJ2-5, with D perhaps assigned TRBD1 or TRBD2 (5 bases each). CDR3 size: 15 residues. Germline V lookup: CDR1 MDHEN, CDR2 SYDVKM. V gave up 3 bases and J gave up 11 bases, with 22 bases separating them. CDR3 in DNA: TGTGCCAGCAGTTTTGCCAGGGCAGGCCCCTCGGGGCAGTACTTC. Its protein product is CASSFARAGPSGQYF. The variable domain in full, completed from reference TRBV28 and TRBJ2-5, reads DVKVTQSSRYLVKRTGEKVFLECVQDMDHENMFWYRQDPGLGLRLIYFSYDVKMKEKGDIPEGYSVSREKKERFSLILESASTNQTSMYLCASSFARAGPSGQYFGPGTRLLVL.

This clonotype was detected only a few times. V usage is TRBV15 and J usage is TRBJ2-1, with 9 nucleotides matching TRBD2. The germline CDR1 and CDR2 sequences are LNHNV and YYDKDF (reference sequence). The trim removed 2 bases at V and 3 bases at J, leaving 11 bases unmatched. The CDR3 is 18 residues long. As DNA, the CDR3 is TGTGCCACCAGCAGATGGGGACTTAGCGGGGGTCTCTACAATGAGCAGTTCTTC. Protein sequence: CATSRWGLSGGLYNEQFF. The whole variable domain, remainder taken from reference TRBV15 and TRBJ2-1, is DAMVIQNPRYQVTQFGKPVTLSCSQTLNHNVMYWYQQKSSQAPKLLFHYYDKDFNNEADTPDNFQSRRPNTSFCFLDIRSPGLGDTAMYLCATSRWGLSGGLYNEQFFGPGTRLTVL.

This clonotype showed up just a few times. The chain has TRBV12-3 or TRBV12-4 and TRBJ2-7; TRBD2 matches at 14 bases. The CDR3 runs 21 residues. J lost 1 base, V lost 5 bases, and 19 bases had no gene match. The CDR3 nucleotides are TGTGCCAGCAGTCCTGGGACTAGCGGGAGAGGGGGTATAGAAAGATCCTACGAGCAGTACTTC. It yields the protein CASSPGTSGRGGIERSYEQYF.

This chain links TRBV9 with TRBJ1-6; 8 nucleotides align to TRBD1. Trimming cost V 3 bases and J 10 bases; bases outside gene matches: 6. The CDR3 sequence is 14 residues long. CDR1 SGDLS and CDR2 YYNGEE come from the germline V gene. The CDR3 spells CASSAGTGPSPLHF. In DNA, the CDR3 is TGTGCCAGCAGCGCCGGGACAGGCCCCTCACCCCTCCACTTT.

J is TRBJ2-1 and V is TRBV4-1, with 15 bases lining up with TRBD2. The CDR3 extends over 19 amino acids. With V trimmed by 2 bases and J by 2 bases, 7 bases remained unmatched. Germline V gene sequence: CDR1 MGHRA, CDR2 YSYEKL. CDR3 protein: CASSQPGLAGGPTYNEQFF. The CDR3, as DNA: TGCGCCAGCAGCCAACCGGGACTAGCGGGGGGCCCGACCTACAATGAGCAGTTCTTC.

This clonotype was counted only a few times. The chain joins TRBV28 to TRBJ2-6; possibly TRBD1 or TRBD2 for D (6 bases each). V was pared by 11 bases and J by 5 bases, with 13 bases between. The CDR3 runs 13 residues. Germline CDR1 MDHEN, CDR2 SYDVKM. The CDR3 region has the DNA TGTGCCGTCTGGGGGGCAAGGGCCAACGTCCTGACTTTC. Protein: CAVWGARANVLTF.

CDR3 in amino acids: CAISDRGAQGQPQHF. As DNA, the CDR3 is TGTGCCATCAGTGACCGGGGGGCGCAGGGTCAGCCCCAGCATTTT. The V gene is TRBV10-3, the J gene TRBJ1-5; tentative D call: TRBD1 (6 bases). The CDR3 length is 15 residues. Germline V CDR1 and CDR2: ENHRY, SYGVKD. V was shortened by 3 bases and J by 6 bases, with 15 bases between the two germline ends.

This clonotype was picked up one time. The rearrangement uses TRBV15 and TRBJ2-7; 12 bases align to TRBD2. Germline values: CDR1 LNHNV, CDR2 YYDKDF (reference sequence). Losses at the gene ends were 5 bases for V and 1 base for J; bases not matched to a gene: 6. The CDR3 extends over 16 amino acids. In DNA form, the CDR3 reads TGTGCCACCAGCGCCAGGACTAGCGGGAAATCCTACGAGCAGTACTTC. Translating it yields CATSARTSGKSYEQYF.

The chain couples TRBV18 to TRBJ2-5, with D unresolved. Matching the DNA end better, TRBJ2-7 makes the J call doubtful. The germline V gene has CDR1 KGHSH and CDR2 LQKENI. The CDR3 loop spans 13 amino acids. DNA for the CDR3: TGTGCCAGCTCACCGGTCAATATTCACGAGCAGTACTTC. It is translated as CASSPVNIHEQYF.

The chain links TRBV20-1 to TRBJ1-5; a weak D match, TRBD1 (5 bases). V was pared by 2 bases and J by 1 base, with 12 bases between. The CDR3 is 15 amino acids. The V gene's germline CDR1 is DFQATT and CDR2 SNEGSKA (reference sequence). CDR3 protein: CSARHDRGSNQPQHF. The CDR3 DNA sequence: TGCAGTGCTAGACACGACAGAGGGAGCAATCAGCCCCAGCATTTT.

The chain uses TRBV9 and TRBJ1-1, with 9 bases lining up with TRBD1. Germline CDR1 SGDLS, CDR2 YYNGEE. The junction had 10 bases not matched to a gene; V was cut back by 1 base and J by 3 bases. This CDR3 region has 17 residues. The CDR3 DNA follows: TGTGCCAGCAGCGTAAGACAGGGGGTGGGTGTGGACACTGAAGCTTTCTTT. Encoded protein: CASSVRQGVGVDTEAFF.

The table lists this clonotype with a few counts. At one of its ends the junction is not consistent with the germline gene, which may arise from a read error. The CDR3 region is CTSSYSPVRSGGQHEQFF. The CDR3 coding sequence is TGTACCAGCAGTTACTCTCCGGTTAGATCGGGCGGGCAGCATGAGCAGTTCTTC. J is TRBJ2-1 and V is TRBV6-5, with D tentatively TRBD2 (5 bases). This CDR3 is 18 amino acids long. Looked up from germline, CDR1 is MNHEY and CDR2 is SVGAGI.